This T cell receptor (beta chain) was profiled in a study of CD8 T cells in Susac syndrome. Reverse transcription of roughly 0.5 to 1 ug RNA was carried out with random hexamers. The method of amplification for TCR beta CDR3 was immunoSEQ multiplex PCR, covering 54 Vbeta and 13 Jbeta. TCRdb redid the calling of the immunoSEQ multiplex PCR reads with MiXCR, one entry per CDR3 protein. The profile shows around 200,000 distinct CDR3 sequences, 90% to 95% of them singletons. The receptor comes from a human donor in good health. Sequenced input: CD4+ T cells from PBMCs.

The DNA of the CDR3 is TGTGCCAGCAGGGTCCCCAGTGGACCCCTCCACTTT. Protein: CASRVPSGPLHF. The genes are TRBV5-4 and TRBJ1-6; D is uncertain. This CDR3 is 12 amino acids long. CDR1 SGHNT and CDR2 YYREEE come from the germline V gene (reference sequence). V gave up 5 bases and J gave up 12 bases, with 12 bases separating them. Filled out from reference TRBV5-4 and TRBJ1-6, the complete variable domain reads ETGVTQSPTHLIKTRGQQVTLRCSSQSGHNTVSWYQQALGQGPQFIFQYYREEENGRGNFPPRFSGLQFPNYSSELNVNALELDDSALYLCASRVPSGPLHFGNGTRLTVT.